The present TCR beta chain was sequenced within a study of blood T cell repertoires in COVID-19. Study-wide context: Sites in the United States, Italy and Spain provided acute and convalescent COVID-19 samples. PBMCs, B-cell-depleted T cells, or T cells provided the cDNA or gDNA that made up the material.

The CDR3 is 14 amino acids. V lost 3 bases and J 0 bases, leaving 11 bases between the germline ends. Germline V gene data show CDR1 as DFQATT and CDR2 as SNEGSKA (reference sequence). The assay was immunoSEQ multiplex PCR, and TCRdb's table has in-frame clones only and misses some. The sample carries about 170,000 clones, roughly 86% recorded once. The specimen sequenced was peripheral blood. The sequence came from a man in his forties who had recovered from COVID-19. The chain combines TRBV20-1 with TRBJ1-1; a weak D match, TRBD1 (6 bases). The CDR3 here is CSASWGQLNTEAFF. The CDR3 DNA follows: TGCAGTGCTAGTTGGGGACAATTGAACACTGAAGCTTTCTTT.